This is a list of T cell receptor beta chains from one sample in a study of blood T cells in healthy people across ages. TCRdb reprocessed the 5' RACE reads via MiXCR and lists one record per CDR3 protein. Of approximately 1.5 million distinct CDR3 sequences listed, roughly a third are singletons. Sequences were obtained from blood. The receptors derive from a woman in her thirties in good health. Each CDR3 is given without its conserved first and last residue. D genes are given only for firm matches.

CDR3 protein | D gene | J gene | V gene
ASSLDEGRREQF | - | TRBJ2-1 | TRBV5-1
SALVRGTDTQY | - | TRBJ2-3 | TRBV20-1
ASSYRPGQGGEKLF | TRBD1 | TRBJ1-4 | TRBV6-5
SARDLFRGQGANEKLF | TRBD1 | TRBJ1-4 | TRBV20-1
ASSERAASYNEQF | - | TRBJ2-1 | TRBV6-1
TSSHPQGGYNEQF | TRBD1 | TRBJ2-1 | TRBV7-9
ASSSVGDPYEQY | - | TRBJ2-7 | TRBV7-6
SVRVGGGGTNEQF | - | TRBJ2-1 | TRBV29-1
ASTTIRGGMYEQY | TRBD2 | TRBJ2-7 | TRBV5-1
AFTRTEKYNEQY | - | TRBJ2-5 | TRBV30
ATSGNSYEQY | TRBD2 | TRBJ2-7 | TRBV9
AWTTGMDEQY | TRBD1 | TRBJ2-7 | TRBV30
ASRTSGRNEQY | TRBD2 | TRBJ2-7 | TRBV27
ASSDHSSSYNEQF | - | TRBJ2-1 | TRBV6-4
ASSGAPLYNEQF | - | TRBJ2-1 | TRBV2
ASSLSGGVFQPQH | TRBD1 | TRBJ1-5 | TRBV7-2
ASSKPSGSYNEQF | TRBD2 | TRBJ2-1 | TRBV12-3/TRBV12-4
AGAGGPSDEQF | TRBD2 | TRBJ2-1 | TRBV9
ASSRRTGGLYEQY | - | TRBJ2-7 | TRBV14
ASSLKYGDNEQF | - | TRBJ2-1 | TRBV7-3
ASSHLEGTEAF | - | TRBJ1-1 | TRBV3-1
ASSPRPAAYEQY | - | TRBJ2-7 | TRBV9
SATRPPITDTQY | - | TRBJ2-3 | TRBV20-1
ASSFVGSETQY | - | TRBJ2-3 | TRBV7-3
SAPGGGWYDYGYT | TRBD1 | TRBJ1-2 | TRBV20-1
ASSSASGRGTDTQY | TRBD2 | TRBJ2-3 | TRBV3-1
ASSLGPASNYGYT | - | TRBJ1-2 | TRBV5-1
ASGVGYNEQF | - | TRBJ2-1 | TRBV9
SARDSHRSQYEQY | - | TRBJ2-7 | TRBV20-1
ASSKEAQISYNEQF | - | TRBJ2-1 | TRBV21-1
ASDGETQY | - | TRBJ2-5 | TRBV7-9
ASSDKQGSYNEQF | - | TRBJ2-1 | TRBV9
ASNGTGSDTQY | TRBD1 | TRBJ2-3 | TRBV2
VSSFARDNRYEQY | - | TRBJ2-7 | TRBV7-9
ASGLGGNTEAF | - | TRBJ1-1 | TRBV12-5
ASSLSPGSHETQY | - | TRBJ2-5 | TRBV7-7
AISGAPFYEQY | - | TRBJ2-7 | TRBV10-3
ASSDFSGEQITQY | TRBD2 | TRBJ2-3 | TRBV12-3/TRBV12-4
ASSVEAGGGFYEQY | - | TRBJ2-7 | TRBV9
AWTSSGVADTQY | TRBD2 | TRBJ2-3 | TRBV30
ASSPPRWGTEAF | - | TRBJ1-1 | TRBV28
ASSKFGTDSYEQY | - | TRBJ2-7 | TRBV7-9
ASSPGGLPPVTQY | TRBD2 | TRBJ2-5 | TRBV4-1
ASKAGGGWAVEQY | TRBD2 | TRBJ2-7 | TRBV28
ATSVSDWDEQF | - | TRBJ2-1 | TRBV24-1
ASSPPLERGGYNEQF | TRBD2 | TRBJ2-1 | TRBV7-8
ASSLGLAGGTSTDTQY | TRBD2 | TRBJ2-3 | TRBV5-1
SARSGRGAGETQY | TRBD2 | TRBJ2-5 | TRBV20-1
ASSFPRWAEHDPQDTDTQY | - | TRBJ2-3 | TRBV28
ASSYTGLAAETQY | TRBD2 | TRBJ2-5 | TRBV6-2/TRBV6-3
SASYTQGGYGYT | - | TRBJ1-2 | TRBV20-1